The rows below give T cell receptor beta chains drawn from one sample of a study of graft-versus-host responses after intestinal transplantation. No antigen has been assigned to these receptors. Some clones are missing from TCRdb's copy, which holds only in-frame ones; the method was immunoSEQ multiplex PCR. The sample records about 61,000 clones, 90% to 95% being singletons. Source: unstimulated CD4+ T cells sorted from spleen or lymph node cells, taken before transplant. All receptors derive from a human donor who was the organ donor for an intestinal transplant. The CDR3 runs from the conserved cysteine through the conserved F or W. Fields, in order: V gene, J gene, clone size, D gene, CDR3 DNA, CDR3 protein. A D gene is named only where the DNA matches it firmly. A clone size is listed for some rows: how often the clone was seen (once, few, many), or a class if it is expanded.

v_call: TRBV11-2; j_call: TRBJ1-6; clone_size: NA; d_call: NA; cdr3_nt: TGTGCCAGCAGCTTGGGTTTTTATAATTCACCCCTCCACTTT; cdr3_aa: CASSLGFYNSPLHF
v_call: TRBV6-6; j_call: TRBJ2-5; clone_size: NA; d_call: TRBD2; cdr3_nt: TGTGCCAGCAGCGCCGGGGGGGAGACCCAGTACTTC; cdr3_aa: CASSAGGETQYF
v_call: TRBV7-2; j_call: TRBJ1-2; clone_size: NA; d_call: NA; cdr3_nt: TGTGCCAGCAGCTTAGAACCGGACTCCTATGGCTACACCTTC; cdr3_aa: CASSLEPDSYGYTF
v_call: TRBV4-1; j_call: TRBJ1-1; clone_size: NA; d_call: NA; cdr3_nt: TGCGCCAGCAGCCAAGACAATGACCGGGCCCCAGATGAAGCTTTCTTT; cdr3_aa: CASSQDNDRAPDEAFF
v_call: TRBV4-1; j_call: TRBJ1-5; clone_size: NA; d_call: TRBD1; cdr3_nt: TGCGCCAGCAGCCAAGGGCCAGGGGGAAAACAGCCCCAGCATTTT; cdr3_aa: CASSQGPGGKQPQHF
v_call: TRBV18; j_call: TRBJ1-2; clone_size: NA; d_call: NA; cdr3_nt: TGTGCCAGCTCACTTGGTTCAGCCTATGGCTACACCTTC; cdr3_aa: CASSLGSAYGYTF
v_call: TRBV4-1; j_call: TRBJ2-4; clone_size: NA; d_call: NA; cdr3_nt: TGCGCCAGCAGCCAAGAAAGGGCAGCCTTAGGGCTTCTAGCCAAAAACATTCAGTACTTC; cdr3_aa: CASSQERAALGLLAKNIQYF
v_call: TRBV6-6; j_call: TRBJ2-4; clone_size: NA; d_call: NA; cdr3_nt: TGTGCCAGCAGGGGGGCGGCCGACAAAAACATTCAGTACTTC; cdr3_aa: CASRGAADKNIQYF
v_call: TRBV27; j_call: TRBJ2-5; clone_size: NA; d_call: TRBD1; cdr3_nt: TGTGCCAGCAGTCCCTCATGGACAGGGGGCATGGAGACCCAGTACTTC; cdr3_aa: CASSPSWTGGMETQYF
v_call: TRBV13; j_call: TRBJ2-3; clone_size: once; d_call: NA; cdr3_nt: TGTGCCAGCAGCTTAAACACAGATACGCAGTATTTT; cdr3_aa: CASSLNTDTQYF
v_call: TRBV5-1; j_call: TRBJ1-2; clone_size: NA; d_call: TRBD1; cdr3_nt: TGCGCCAGCAGCTCCCCCGAGGCAGGGGGCATCGGCTACACCTTC; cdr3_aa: CASSSPEAGGIGYTF
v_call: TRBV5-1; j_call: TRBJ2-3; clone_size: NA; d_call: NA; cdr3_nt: TGCGCCAGCAGCTTGACAGATACGCAGTATTTT; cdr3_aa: CASSLTDTQYF
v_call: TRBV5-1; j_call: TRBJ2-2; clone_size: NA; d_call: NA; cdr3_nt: TGCGCCAGCAGCCCAGGGGTCACCGGGGAGCTGTTTTTT; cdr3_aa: CASSPGVTGELFF
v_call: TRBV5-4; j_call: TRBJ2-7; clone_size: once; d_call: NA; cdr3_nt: TGTGCCAGCAGCTTGAGGCTTAAGAGCTCCTACGAGCAGTACTTC; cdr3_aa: CASSLRLKSSYEQYF
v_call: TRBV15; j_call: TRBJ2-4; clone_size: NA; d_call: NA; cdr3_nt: TGTGCCACCAGCGGATCGGTAGAGGGGGTCATTCAGTACTTC; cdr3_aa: CATSGSVEGVIQYF
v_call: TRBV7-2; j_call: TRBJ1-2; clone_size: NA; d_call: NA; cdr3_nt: TGTGCCAGCAGCTTAGCTGGGACGGAAGCTAACTATGGCTACACCTTC; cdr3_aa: CASSLAGTEANYGYTF
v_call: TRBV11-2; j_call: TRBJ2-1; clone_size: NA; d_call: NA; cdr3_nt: TGTGCCAGCAGCTTGAGTGGCGCCTACAATGAGCAGTTCTTC; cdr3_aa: CASSLSGAYNEQFF
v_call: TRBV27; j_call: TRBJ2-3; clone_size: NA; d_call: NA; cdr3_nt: TGTGCCAGCAGTTTATTCCCCGTCGCCGGGGATACGCAGTATTTT; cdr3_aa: CASSLFPVAGDTQYF
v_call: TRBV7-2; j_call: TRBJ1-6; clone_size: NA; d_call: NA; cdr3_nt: TGTGCCAGCAGCTTAAGAGCCCCTGGCGGGGGAAGAAATAATTCACCCCTCCACTTT; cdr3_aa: CASSLRAPGGGRNNSPLHF
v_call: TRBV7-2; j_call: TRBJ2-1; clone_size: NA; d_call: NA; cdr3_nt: TGTGCCAGCAGCTTAGTGAGGAACAATGAGCAGTTCTTC; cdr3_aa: CASSLVRNNEQFF
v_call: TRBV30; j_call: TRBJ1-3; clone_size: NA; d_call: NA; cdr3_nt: TGTGCCTGGAGTAGTGGGTCTGGAAACACCATATATTTT; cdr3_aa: CAWSSGSGNTIYF
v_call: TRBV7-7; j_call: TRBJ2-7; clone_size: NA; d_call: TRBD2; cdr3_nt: TGTGCTAGCAGCTTAGAACTAGCGGGGCTCCTCCGACGGTACTTC; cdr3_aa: CASSLELAGLLRRYF
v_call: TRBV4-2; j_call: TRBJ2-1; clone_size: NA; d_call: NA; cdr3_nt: TGTGCCAGCAGCCAAGATTTGGGGGGGCAATTCTACAATGAGCAGTTCTTC; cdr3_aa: CASSQDLGGQFYNEQFF
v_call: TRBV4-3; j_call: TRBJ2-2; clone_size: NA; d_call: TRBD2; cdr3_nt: TGCGCCAGCAGCCAGGATATAGCGGGGGGACTCACCGGGGAGCTGTTTTTT; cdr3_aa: CASSQDIAGGLTGELFF
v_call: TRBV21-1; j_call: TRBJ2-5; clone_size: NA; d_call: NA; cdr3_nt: TGTGCCAGCAGCAAAATTGGGGCCAGGGGGAAGTTGGAGACCCAGTACTTC; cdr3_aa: CASSKIGARGKLETQYF
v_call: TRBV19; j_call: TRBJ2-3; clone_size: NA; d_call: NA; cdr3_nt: TGTGCCAGTAGCCAAGTTAAGGGGGGCACAGATACGCAGTATTTT; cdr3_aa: CASSQVKGGTDTQYF
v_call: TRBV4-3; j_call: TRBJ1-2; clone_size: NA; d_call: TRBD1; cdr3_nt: TGCGCCAGCAGCCAAGATTGGGACAGGGACTATGGCTACACCTTC; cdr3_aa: CASSQDWDRDYGYTF
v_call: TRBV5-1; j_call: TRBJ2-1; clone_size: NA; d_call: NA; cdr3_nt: TGCGCCAGCAGCTTAGGAGGGCCCCCCTACAATGAGCAGTTCTTC; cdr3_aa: CASSLGGPPYNEQFF
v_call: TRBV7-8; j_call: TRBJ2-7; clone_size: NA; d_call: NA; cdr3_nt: TGTGCCAGCAGTCCGGATCACTCCTACGAGCAGTACTTC; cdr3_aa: CASSPDHSYEQYF